The 10 T cell receptor beta chains below come from one sample, sequenced in a study of T cell repertoires in cytomegalovirus infection. The antigens these receptors bind are not known. MiXCR, applied by TCRdb to the reads, yields one record per CDR3 protein. Among roughly 500,000 distinct CDR3 sequences listed, roughly a third were seen once. Sample: cultured PBMCs, taken from culture after CMV antigen stimulation. The receptors stem from a human donor in good health (CMV status not recorded). Some clones in this sample may be carry-over from other donors' samples.

The rearrangement links TRBV7-9 to TRBJ2-1, with TRBD2 matching over 11 bases. The CDR3 is made up of 16 amino acids. V was pared by 5 bases and J by 7 bases, with 10 bases of the junction left unmatched. CDR1 is SEHNR, CDR2 FQNEAQ, per germline (reference sequence). This CDR3 is CASSRPGLAGSNEQFF. CDR3 in DNA: TGTGCCAGCAGCCGCCCAGGACTAGCGGGTTCAAATGAGCAGTTCTTC.

A note on this clonotype: One base away lies a much larger clone, so this may be a sequencing read error. V usage is TRBV7-4 and J usage is TRBJ2-3, with TRBD2 as a possible D gene (6 bases). Germline V gene sequence: CDR1 SGHVT, CDR2 SQSDAQ. V gave up 2 bases and J gave up 8 bases, with 14 bases separating them. The length of the CDR3 is 14 residues. The CDR3, as DNA: TGTGCCAGCAGCTTACACCGCGGGGATCCTACGCAGTATTTT. Translation: CASSLHRGDPTQYF.

The sample holds many counts of this clonotype. This chain uses TRBV30 with TRBJ2-7, with 9 nucleotides matching TRBD1. Germline trimming cut 3 bases from V and 0 bases from J; bases unmatched to any gene: 3. The CDR3 is 14 amino acids. CDR1 is GTSNPN, CDR2 SVGIG, per germline (reference sequence). Here the CDR3 DNA reads TGTGCCTGGAGGCAACAGGGGGCCTCCTACGAGCAGTACGTC. Protein product: CAWRQQGASYEQYV.

A few counts support this clonotype. The chain links TRBV19 to TRBJ2-7; D gene unclear. V lost 6 bases and J 2 bases, leaving 20 bases between the germline ends. CDR1 is LNHDA and CDR2 is SQIVND in the germline V gene (reference sequence). The CDR3 has 16 amino acids. In nucleotides, the CDR3 is TGTGCCAGTAGCCCTCCAGCGACCTTTTACCCCTACGAGCAGTACTTC. This gives the protein CASSPPATFYPYEQYF.

This chain joins TRBV11-2 and TRBJ1-1; a weak D match, TRBD1 (5 bases). The CDR3 contains 19 residues. Looked up from germline, CDR1 is SGHAT and CDR2 is FQNNGV. V lost 0 bases and J 4 bases, leaving 24 bases between the germline ends. This chain's CDR3 is CASSLDWRGRQGFATEAFF. CDR3 coding DNA: TGTGCCAGCAGCTTAGATTGGCGGGGGAGACAAGGTTTTGCCACTGAAGCTTTCTTT.

This chain uses TRBV28 with TRBJ2-1; 8 bases line up with TRBD2. The CDR3 is made up of 13 amino acids. CDR1 is MDHEN, CDR2 SYDVKM, per germline. J lost 3 bases, V lost 8 bases, and 3 bases had no gene match. In nucleotides, the CDR3 is TGTGCCAGCGAGCGGGAGAACTACAATGAGCAGTTCTTC. It yields the protein CASERENYNEQFF.

The genes are TRBV11-2 and TRBJ2-7, with TRBD2 matching over 15 bases. The germline CDR1 and CDR2 sequences are SGHAT and FQNNGV. The CDR3 consists of 14 residues. Trimming at V came to 5 bases and at J to 6 bases, leaving 2 bases not matched to a gene. The CDR3 DNA follows: TGTGCCAGCAGCCTGGGACTAGCGGGAGGCGAGCAGTACGTC. Protein sequence: CASSLGLAGGEQYV.

This clonotype was picked up one time. The chain carries TRBV6-6 and TRBJ1-2, with TRBD1 matching over 7 bases. The germline CDR1 and CDR2 sequences are MNHNY and SVGAGI (reference sequence). V lost 5 bases to trimming and J lost 1 base; unmatched junction nucleotides: 7. This CDR3 has 15 residues. The CDR3 loop is CASSLTGDINYGYTF. The DNA for the CDR3 is TGTGCCAGCAGTCTTACAGGGGATATTAACTATGGCTACACCTTC.

The V call is TRBV28, the J call TRBJ1-1, with D possibly TRBD1 on 6 matching bases. Trimming removed 8 bases at V and 1 base at J, with 14 bases between. The CDR3 length is 14 residues. CDR1 and CDR2 (germline): MDHEN, SYDVKM. The CDR3 region has the DNA TGTGCCAGCCTCCAGGGGCTTTGGAACACTGAAGCTTTCTTT. This codes for CASLQGLWNTEAFF.

This clonotype was counted only a few times. The genes are TRBV5-1 and TRBJ2-1; TRBD1 matches at 8 bases. With V trimmed by 1 base and J by 8 bases, 20 bases remained unmatched. The CDR3 extends over 19 amino acids. CDR1 and CDR2 from the germline V gene are SGHRS and YFSETQ. The CDR3 DNA follows: TGCGCCAGCAGCTTGAAACTGGGCCTACAGGGGGAGAGTAGCCATGAGCAGTTCTTC. Residues: CASSLKLGLQGESSHEQFF.